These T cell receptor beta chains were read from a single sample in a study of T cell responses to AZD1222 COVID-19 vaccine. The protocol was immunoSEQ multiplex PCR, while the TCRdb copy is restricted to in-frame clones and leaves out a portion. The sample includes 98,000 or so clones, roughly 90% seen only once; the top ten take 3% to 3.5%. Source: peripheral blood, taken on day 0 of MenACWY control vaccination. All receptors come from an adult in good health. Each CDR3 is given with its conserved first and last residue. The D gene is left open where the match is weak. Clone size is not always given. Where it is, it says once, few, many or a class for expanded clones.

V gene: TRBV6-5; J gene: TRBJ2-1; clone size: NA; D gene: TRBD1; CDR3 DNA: TGTGCCAGCAGTTACCAGACAGGGGGGGAATACAATGAGCAGTTCTTC; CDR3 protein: CASSYQTGGEYNEQFF
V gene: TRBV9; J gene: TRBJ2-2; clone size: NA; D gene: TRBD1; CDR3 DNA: TGTGCCAGCAGCGGTACAGGGGTTGCGAACACCGGGGAGCTGTTTTTT; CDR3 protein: CASSGTGVANTGELFF
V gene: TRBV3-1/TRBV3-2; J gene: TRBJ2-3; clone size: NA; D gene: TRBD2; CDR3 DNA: TGTGCCAGCAGCCAAGGATTAGCGGGGGCGAGCACAGATACGCAGTATTTT; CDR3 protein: CASSQGLAGASTDTQYF
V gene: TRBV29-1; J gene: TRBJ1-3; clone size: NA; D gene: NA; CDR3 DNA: TGCAGCGCTCGGGACAACTCTGGAAACACCATATATTTT; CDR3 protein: CSARDNSGNTIYF
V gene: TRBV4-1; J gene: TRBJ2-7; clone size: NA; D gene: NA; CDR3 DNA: TGCGCCAGCAGCCAAGATCTCAAGGGACATATTAAAAAGCAGTACTTC; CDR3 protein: CASSQDLKGHIKKQYF
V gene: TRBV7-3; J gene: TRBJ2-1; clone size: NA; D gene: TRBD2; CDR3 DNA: TGTGCCAGCAGCTTAACTTCTAGCGGGGGCCATACGTCCTACAATGAGCAGTTCTTC; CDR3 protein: CASSLTSSGGHTSYNEQFF
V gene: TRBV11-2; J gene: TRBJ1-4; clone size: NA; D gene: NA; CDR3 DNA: TGTGCCAGCAGCCCGTTGACGGGAAATGAAAAACTGTTTTTT; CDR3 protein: CASSPLTGNEKLFF
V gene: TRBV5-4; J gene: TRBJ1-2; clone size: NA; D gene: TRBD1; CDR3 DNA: TGTGCCAGCAGCTTCCAGGGGGACTATGGCTACACCTTC; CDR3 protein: CASSFQGDYGYTF
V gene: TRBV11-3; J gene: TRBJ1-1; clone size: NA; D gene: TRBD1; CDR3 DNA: TGTGCCAGCAGCTCCGGACAGGGATCGACTGAAGCTTTCTTT; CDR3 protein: CASSSGQGSTEAFF
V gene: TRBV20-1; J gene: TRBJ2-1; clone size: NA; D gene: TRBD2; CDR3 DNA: TGCAGTGCTAGTGGGTACCGGGGGGGACCCGAGGAAGAGCAGTTCTTC; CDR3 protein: CSASGYRGGPEEEQFF
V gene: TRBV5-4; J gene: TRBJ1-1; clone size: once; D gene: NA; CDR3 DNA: TGTGCCAGCAGCTACTATTACACTGAAGCTTTCTTT; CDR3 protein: CASSYYYTEAFF
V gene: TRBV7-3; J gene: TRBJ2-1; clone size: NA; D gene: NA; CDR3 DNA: TGTGCCAGCAGCCCCAGTCCCAATGAGCAGTTCTTC; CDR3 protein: CASSPSPNEQFF
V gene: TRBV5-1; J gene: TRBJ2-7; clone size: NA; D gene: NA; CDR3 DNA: TGCGCCAGCAGCTTGGACAGGGCCTTTAGCGAGCAGTACTTC; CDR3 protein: CASSLDRAFSEQYF
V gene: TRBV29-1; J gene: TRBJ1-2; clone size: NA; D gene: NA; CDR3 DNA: TGCAGCGTGCGGGGCGGCTCTTTTGGCTACACCTTC; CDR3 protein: CSVRGGSFGYTF
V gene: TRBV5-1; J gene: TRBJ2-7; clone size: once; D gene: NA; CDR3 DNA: TGCGCCAGCAGCTTGGGGGGGGCCCCCGAGCAGTACTTC; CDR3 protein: CASSLGGAPEQYF
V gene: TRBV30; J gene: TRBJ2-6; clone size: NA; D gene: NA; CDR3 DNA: TGTGCCTGGGGGGGGTTCAAACAGATCTCTGGGGCCAACGTCCTGACTTTC; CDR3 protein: CAWGGFKQISGANVLTF
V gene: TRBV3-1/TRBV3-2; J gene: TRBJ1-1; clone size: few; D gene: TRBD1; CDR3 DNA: TGTGCCAGCAGCCAAATAGGAGGACAGGGAGCTTTCTTT; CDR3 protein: CASSQIGGQGAFF
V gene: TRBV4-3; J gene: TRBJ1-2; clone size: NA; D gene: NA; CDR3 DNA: TGCGCCAGCAGCCAAGAACTGGGGCAGGTAGGGCCTAACTATGGCTACACCTTC; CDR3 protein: CASSQELGQVGPNYGYTF
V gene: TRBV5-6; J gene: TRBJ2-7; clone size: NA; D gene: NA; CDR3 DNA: TGTGCCAGCAGCTTGGAGGGCCGGGACACCTACGAGCAGTACTTC; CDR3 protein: CASSLEGRDTYEQYF
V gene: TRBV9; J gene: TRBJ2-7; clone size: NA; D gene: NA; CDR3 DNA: TGTGCCAGCAGCCCTCACACCCAGACGGTTATCTACGAGCAGTACTTC; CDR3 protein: CASSPHTQTVIYEQYF
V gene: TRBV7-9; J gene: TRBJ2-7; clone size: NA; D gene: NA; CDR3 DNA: TGTGCCAGCAGCTTAGTGGTTCGGGCAGAGCAGTACTTC; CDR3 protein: CASSLVVRAEQYF
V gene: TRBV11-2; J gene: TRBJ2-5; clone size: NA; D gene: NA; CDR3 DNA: TGTGCCAGCAGCTTCGCGGAGACCCAGTACTTC; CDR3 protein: CASSFAETQYF
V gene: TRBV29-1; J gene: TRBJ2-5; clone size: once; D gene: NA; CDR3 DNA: TGCAGCGTTGGGCCAGTTGAGACCCAGTACTTC; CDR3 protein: CSVGPVETQYF
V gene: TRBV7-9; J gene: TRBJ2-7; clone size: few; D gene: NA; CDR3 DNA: TGTGCCAGCAGCCCAAAGGGGCCCTACGAGCAGTACTTC; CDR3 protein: CASSPKGPYEQYF
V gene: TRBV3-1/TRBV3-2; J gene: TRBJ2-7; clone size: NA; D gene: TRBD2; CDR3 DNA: TGTGCCAGCAGCCAACATACTAGCGGGGGTGTGCAGCAGTACTTC; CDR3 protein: CASSQHTSGGVQQYF
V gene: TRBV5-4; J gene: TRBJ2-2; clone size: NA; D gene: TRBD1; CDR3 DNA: TGTGCCAGCGGACCAGTGGGACAGATCTTTACCGGGGAGCTGTTTTTT; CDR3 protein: CASGPVGQIFTGELFF
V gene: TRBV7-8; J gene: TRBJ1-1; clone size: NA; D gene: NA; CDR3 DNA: TGTGCCAGCCGGTTAGGGAACACTGAAGCTTTCTTT; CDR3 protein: CASRLGNTEAFF
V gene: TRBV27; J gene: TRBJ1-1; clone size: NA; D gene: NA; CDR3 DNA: TGTGCCAGCAGTCCTGGGACTCGGGGCACTGAAGCTTTCTTT; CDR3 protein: CASSPGTRGTEAFF
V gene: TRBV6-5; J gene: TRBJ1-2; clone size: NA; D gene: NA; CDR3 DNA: TGTGCCAGCAGTACCGGCGGGTTGCCCTATGGCTACACCTTC; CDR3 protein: CASSTGGLPYGYTF
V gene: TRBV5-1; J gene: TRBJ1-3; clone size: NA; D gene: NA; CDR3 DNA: TGCGCCAGCAGCTTACAAACAGGGCGCCGCTCTGGAAACACCATATATTTT; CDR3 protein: CASSLQTGRRSGNTIYF
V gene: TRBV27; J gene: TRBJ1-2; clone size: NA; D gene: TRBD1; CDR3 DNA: TGTGCCAGCAGTCACGGGACAGGGAGGGACTATGGCTACACCTTC; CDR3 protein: CASSHGTGRDYGYTF
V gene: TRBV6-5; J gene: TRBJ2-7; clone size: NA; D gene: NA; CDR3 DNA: TGTGCCAGCAGTTACCGGACACAGGGCTCGGGGGAGCAGTACTTC; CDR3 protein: CASSYRTQGSGEQYF
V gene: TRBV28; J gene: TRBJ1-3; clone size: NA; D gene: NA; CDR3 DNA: TGTGCCAGCAGTTTGTCCGGCTCTGGAAACACCATATATTTT; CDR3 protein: CASSLSGSGNTIYF
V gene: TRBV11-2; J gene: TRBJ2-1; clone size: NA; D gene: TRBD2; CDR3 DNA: TGTGCCAGCAGCGCCCTAGCGGGATTCTCCTACAATGAGCAGTTCTTC; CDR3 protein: CASSALAGFSYNEQFF
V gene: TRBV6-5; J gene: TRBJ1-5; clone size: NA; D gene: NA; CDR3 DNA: TGTGCCAGCAGTTACTCAGTTAGCAATCAGCCCCAGCATTTT; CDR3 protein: CASSYSVSNQPQHF
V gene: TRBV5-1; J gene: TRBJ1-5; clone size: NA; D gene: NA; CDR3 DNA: TGCGCCAGCAGCTTGGCAGGGGTATTCAATCAGCCCCAGCATTTT; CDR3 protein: CASSLAGVFNQPQHF
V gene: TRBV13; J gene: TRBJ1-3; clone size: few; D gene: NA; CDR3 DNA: TGTGCCAGCAGCTTGACAGAAGCTGGAAACACCATATATTTT; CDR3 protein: CASSLTEAGNTIYF
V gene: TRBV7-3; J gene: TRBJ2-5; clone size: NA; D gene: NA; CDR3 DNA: TGTGCCAGCAGCCCGGGGGGCCAGACCCAGTACTTC; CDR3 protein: CASSPGGQTQYF
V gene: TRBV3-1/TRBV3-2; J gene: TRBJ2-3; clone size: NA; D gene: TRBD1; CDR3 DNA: TGTGCCAGCAGCCGAGGACAGGGGACAGATACGCAGTATTTT; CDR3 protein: CASSRGQGTDTQYF
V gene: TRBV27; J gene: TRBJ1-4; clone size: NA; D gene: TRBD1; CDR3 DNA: TGTGCCAGCAAGCCACAGGGGGCAGGTGAAAAACTGTTTTTT; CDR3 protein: CASKPQGAGEKLFF
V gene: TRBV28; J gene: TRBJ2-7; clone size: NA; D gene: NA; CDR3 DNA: TGTGCCAGCAGTTCGACGGACTCCTACGAGCAGTACTTC; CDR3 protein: CASSSTDSYEQYF
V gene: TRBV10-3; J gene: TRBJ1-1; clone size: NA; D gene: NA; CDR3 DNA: TGTGCCATCAGGGCAGACAGCCTCGGAACTGAAGCTTTCTTT; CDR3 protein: CAIRADSLGTEAFF
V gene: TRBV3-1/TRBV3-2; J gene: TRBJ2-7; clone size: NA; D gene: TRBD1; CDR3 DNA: TGTGCCAGCAGCCCCCGGGACAGATCCTACGAGCAGTACTTC; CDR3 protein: CASSPRDRSYEQYF
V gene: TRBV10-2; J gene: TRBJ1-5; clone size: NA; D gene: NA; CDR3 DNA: TGCGCCAGCAGTGCGGACAGTAGCAATCAGCCCCAGCATTTT; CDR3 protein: CASSADSSNQPQHF
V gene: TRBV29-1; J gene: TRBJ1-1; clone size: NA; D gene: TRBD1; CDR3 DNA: TGCAGCGTTGGACTGGGGACAGGGCGAACTGAAGCTTTCTTT; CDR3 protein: CSVGLGTGRTEAFF
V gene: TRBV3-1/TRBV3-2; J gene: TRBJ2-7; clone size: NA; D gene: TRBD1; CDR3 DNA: TGTGCCAGCAGCCCCCGGGACAGGGGAGAAGAGCAGTACTTC; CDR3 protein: CASSPRDRGEEQYF
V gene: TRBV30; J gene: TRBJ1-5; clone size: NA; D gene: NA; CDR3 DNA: TGTGCCTGGAGTGCAAGGGTTGGGAATCAGCCCCAGCATTTT; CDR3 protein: CAWSARVGNQPQHF
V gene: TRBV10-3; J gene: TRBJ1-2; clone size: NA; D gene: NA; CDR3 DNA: TGTGCCATCGGCTCCCAGAGCTATGGCTACACCTTC; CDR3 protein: CAIGSQSYGYTF
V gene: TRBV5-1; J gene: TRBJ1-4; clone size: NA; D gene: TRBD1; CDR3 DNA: TGCGCCAGCAGCAGCAGGGGGCTGAATGAAAAACTGTTTTTT; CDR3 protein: CASSSRGLNEKLFF
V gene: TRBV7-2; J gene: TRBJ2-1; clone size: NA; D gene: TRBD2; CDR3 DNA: TGTGCCAGCAGCTTAGCGAAGGCTAGCGGGGATTGGGACAATGAGCAGTTCTTC; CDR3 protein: CASSLAKASGDWDNEQFF
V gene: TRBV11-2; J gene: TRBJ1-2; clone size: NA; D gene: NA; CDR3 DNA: TGTGCCAGCAGCTTAGATCAGCAGGGTTTCTATGGCTACACCTTC; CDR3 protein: CASSLDQQGFYGYTF